This T cell receptor (beta chain) was sequenced in a study of blood T cell repertoires in COVID-19. Study details: PBMCs, B-cell-depleted T cells, or T cells provided the cDNA or gDNA that made up the material.

Authors' processing steps: Counts of nucleated cells, estimated from reference gene primer amplification, were obtained. Some clones are missing from TCRdb's copy, which holds only in-frame ones; the method was immunoSEQ multiplex PCR. From that table come the V and J calls and clone size; the DNA was used to work out D and trimming. The data contain roughly 180,000 clones, 81% of them singletons. The V end was cut by 5 bases, the J end by 1 base, with 10 bases between. Looked up from germline, CDR1 is KGHDR and CDR2 is SFDVKD. The CDR3 spans 15 residues. In its sample, this clone was seen a few times. Those enrolled, adults aged roughly 18 to 90 years, came from around 24 US areas. Cohorts were determined from participant-reported clinical history.

This TCR was recovered from a woman aged 40 to 50 with acute COVID-19. This chain links TRBV24-1 with TRBJ2-2; possibly TRBD2 for D (6 bases). The sequenced sample was PBMCs or T cells enriched from blood (not recorded which). The chain's CDR3 is CATSAGGLNTGELFF. In DNA, the CDR3 is TGTGCCACCAGTGCTGGAGGGTTGAACACCGGGGAGCTGTTTTTT.